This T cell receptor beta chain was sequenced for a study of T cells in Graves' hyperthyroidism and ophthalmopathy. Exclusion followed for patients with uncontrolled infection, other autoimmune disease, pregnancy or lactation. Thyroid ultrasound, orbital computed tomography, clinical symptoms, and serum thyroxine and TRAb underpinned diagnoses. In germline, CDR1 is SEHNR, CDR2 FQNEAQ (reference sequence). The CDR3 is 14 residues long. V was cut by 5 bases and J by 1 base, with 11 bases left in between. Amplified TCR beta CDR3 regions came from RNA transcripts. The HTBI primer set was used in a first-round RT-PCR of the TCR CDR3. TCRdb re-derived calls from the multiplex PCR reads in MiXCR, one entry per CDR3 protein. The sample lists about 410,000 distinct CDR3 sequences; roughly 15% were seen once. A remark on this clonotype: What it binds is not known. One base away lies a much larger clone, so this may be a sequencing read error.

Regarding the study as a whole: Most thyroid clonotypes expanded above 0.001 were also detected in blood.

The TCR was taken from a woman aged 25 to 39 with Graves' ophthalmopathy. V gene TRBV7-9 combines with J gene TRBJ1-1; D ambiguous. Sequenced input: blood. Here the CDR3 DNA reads TGTGCCAGCAGCGAGCCTATGGGGAACACTGAAGCTTTCTTT. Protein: CASSEPMGNTEAFF.